The sequence of this TCR beta chain was determined in a study of T cell repertoires in cytomegalovirus infection. Trimming took off 5 bases at V and 0 bases at J, with 15 bases between the two ends. CDR1 SGHRS and CDR2 YFSETQ come from the germline V gene. This CDR3 has 16 amino acids. TCRdb called the reads again in MiXCR, with one record for every CDR3 protein. The sample lists around 570,000 distinct CDR3 sequences; just under 40% were seen once. Worth noting for this clonotype: Its target is not known.

Study-wide findings and caveats: CMV carriers having the relevant HLA were flagged by cumulative public TCR beta family frequency.

The specimen comprised cultured PBMCs, sampled from culture after CMV antigen stimulation. This chain links TRBV5-1 with TRBJ1-3; D uncertain. This TCR came from a human donor in good health (CMV status not recorded). Some clones in this sample may be carry-over from other donors' samples. The CDR3 loop is CASSTDGQHSGNTIYF. The CDR3 DNA reads TGCGCCAGCAGTACGGACGGGCAGCACTCTGGAAACACCATATATTTT.